Shown below are 4 T cell receptor beta chains from a single sample sequenced in a study of regulatory T cells in long-lasting Graves disease. With iRepertoire HTBI primers and Arm-PCR of CDR3 regions, TCR beta libraries were built. TCRdb independently ran MiXCR on the multiplex PCR reads; one entry per CDR3 protein. The table lists under 450,000 distinct CDR3 sequences, around 23% of them singletons. The time point was: persistent/refractory GD, antithyroid drugs over 5 years with positive TRAb. With RNA extracted from PBMCs as input, the TCR library was made. The specimen comprised peripheral blood mononuclear cells (PBMCs), sampled when the disease was refractory, from a patient treated with antithyroid drugs. These receptors were collected from a woman in her 40s with Graves disease.

This clonotype has at least ten counts. This chain links TRBV29-1 with TRBJ1-1; D is uncertain. Trimming stripped 1 base from V and 1 base from J, with 4 bases between. CDR3 length: 12 residues. Germline CDR1 and CDR2: SQVTM and ANQGSEA. The CDR3 loop is CSVEGWNTEAFF. The CDR3 DNA is TGCAGCGTTGAAGGATGGAACACTGAAGCTTTCTTT.

This clonotype was recorded many times. V usage is TRBV28 and J usage is TRBJ2-7; 7 positions match TRBD2. J gave up 0 bases and V 5 bases, and 13 bases lay outside the gene matches. The CDR3 has 17 amino acids. Germline values: CDR1 MDHEN, CDR2 SYDVKM. CDR3 region: CASSRYVGGGSSYEQYF. CDR3 nucleotide sequence: TGTGCCAGCAGTCGATACGTCGGGGGAGGGAGCTCCTACGAGCAGTACTTC.

This clonotype has more than one count but fewer than ten. The chain joins TRBV7-9 to TRBJ2-7, with 9 bases aligning to TRBD2. The CDR3 length is 14 residues. Germline values: CDR1 SEHNR, CDR2 FQNEAQ (reference sequence). V was clipped by 7 bases and J by 2 bases; unmatched bases: 6. The CDR3 coding sequence is TGTGCCAGCACCGAGGGACTAGCTCCCTACGAGCAGTACTTC. Its translation: CASTEGLAPYEQYF.

This clonotype was seen at least ten times. The J gene is TRBJ1-2, the V gene TRBV28; 10 bases line up with TRBD1. The CDR3 has 13 residues. Germline V lookup: CDR1 MDHEN, CDR2 SYDVKM. J was trimmed by 8 bases and V by 4 bases; bases with no gene match: 4. CDR3 region: CASSSSGQGGYTF. CDR3 bases: TGTGCCAGCAGTTCCTCGGGACAGGGGGGCTACACCTTC.